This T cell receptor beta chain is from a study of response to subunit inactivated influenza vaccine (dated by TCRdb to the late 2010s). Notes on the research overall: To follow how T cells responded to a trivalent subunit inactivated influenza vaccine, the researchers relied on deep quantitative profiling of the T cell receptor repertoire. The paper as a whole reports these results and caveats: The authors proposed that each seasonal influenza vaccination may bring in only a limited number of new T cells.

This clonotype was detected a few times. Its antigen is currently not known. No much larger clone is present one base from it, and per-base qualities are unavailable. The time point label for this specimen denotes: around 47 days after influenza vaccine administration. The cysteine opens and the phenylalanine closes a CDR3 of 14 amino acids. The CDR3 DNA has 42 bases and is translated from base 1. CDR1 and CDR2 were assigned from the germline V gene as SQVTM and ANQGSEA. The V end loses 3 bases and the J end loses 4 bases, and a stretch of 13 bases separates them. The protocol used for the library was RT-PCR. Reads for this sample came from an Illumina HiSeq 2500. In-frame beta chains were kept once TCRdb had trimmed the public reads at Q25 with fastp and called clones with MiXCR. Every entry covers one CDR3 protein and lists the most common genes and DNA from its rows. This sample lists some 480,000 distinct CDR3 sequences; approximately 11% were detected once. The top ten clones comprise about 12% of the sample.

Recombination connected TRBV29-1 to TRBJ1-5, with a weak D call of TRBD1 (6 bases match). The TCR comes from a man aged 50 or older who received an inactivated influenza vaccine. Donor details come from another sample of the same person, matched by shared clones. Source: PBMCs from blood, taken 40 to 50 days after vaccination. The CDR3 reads CSVEGGDKNQPQHF. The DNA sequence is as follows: TGCAGCGTTGAGGGGGGGGACAAAAATCAGCCCCAGCATTTT.